Each of the 22 T cell receptor beta chains below was sequenced from the same sample in a study of blood T cell repertoires in COVID-19. The data were produced by immunoSEQ multiplex PCR, yet TCRdb's version contains in-frame clones alone and is incomplete. The sample consists of a few hundred thousand clones, about 85% of them appearing once. The source material was peripheral blood. The receptors shown here come from a man between 18 and 35 years old with active or convalescent COVID-19.

This chain links TRBV4-3 with TRBJ2-1, with D perhaps TRBD2 (6 bases). The CDR3 has 16 residues. With 0 bases removed from V and 4 bases from J, the gap between germline ends came to 13 bases. The V gene's germline CDR1 is LGHNA and CDR2 YSLEER. CDR3 residues: CASSQDQRANYNEQFF. In DNA, the CDR3 is TGCGCCAGCAGCCAAGACCAGCGGGCGAATTACAATGAGCAGTTCTTC.

V usage is TRBV24-1 and J usage is TRBJ2-5; 13 bases fit TRBD2. In germline, CDR1 is KGHDR, CDR2 SFDVKD. Germline trimming cut 4 bases from V and 0 bases from J; bases unmatched to any gene: 4. The CDR3 has 17 amino acids. The CDR3 DNA follows: TGTGCCACCAGTGACCCCGGACTAGCGGGGGACCAAGAGACCCAGTACTTC. Amino acid sequence: CATSDPGLAGDQETQYF.

On this clone: Given the absence of the conserved phenylalanine or tryptophan at the CDR3 end, a read error is likely. It is unclear where the CDR3 begins or ends on the DNA, so no DNA is shown, and the CDR3 is as TCRdb lists it. This sequence joins TRBV21-1 and TRBJ2-4; TRBD1 is the table's D call and was not checked against the DNA. TRBV21-1 has pseudogene status. The CDR3 spans 10 residues, counting both ends. CDR3 residues: CASSTLIQDI.

This rearrangement joins TRBV28 to TRBJ2-7; 7 bases map to TRBD1. Trimming took 2 bases from V and 6 from J; bases not matched to a gene: 7. The CDR3 loop spans 14 amino acids. Germline assignment: CDR1 MDHEN and CDR2 SYDVKM. Written as DNA, the CDR3 is TGTGCCAGCAGTTTACCGGACAGGCTGGGCGAGCAGTACTTC. This encodes CASSLPDRLGEQYF. Combining the CDR3 with reference TRBV28 and TRBJ2-7 gives the whole variable domain DVKVTQSSRYLVKRTGEKVFLECVQDMDHENMFWYRQDPGLGLRLIYFSYDVKMKEKGDIPEGYSVSREKKERFSLILESASTNQTSMYLCASSLPDRLGEQYFGPGTRLTVT.

This sequence joins TRBV7-2 and TRBJ2-5, with D uncertain. This CDR3 has 14 amino acids. With 7 bases removed from V and 2 bases from J, the gap between germline ends came to 14 bases. Germline V CDR1 and CDR2: SGHTA, FQGNSA. This CDR3 is CASKPSNLQETQYF. The DNA of the CDR3 is TGTGCCAGCAAGCCATCGAACTTACAAGAGACCCAGTACTTC. Drawing the rest from reference TRBV7-2 and TRBJ2-5, the complete variable domain is GAGVSQSPSNKVTEKGKDVELRCDPISGHTALYWYRQSLGQGLEFLIYFQGNSAPDKSGLPSDRFSAERTGGSVSTLTIQRTQQEDSAVYLCASKPSNLQETQYFGPGTRLLVL.

This chain links TRBV9 with TRBJ1-4, with 9 positions matching TRBD1. The junction had 7 bases not matched to a gene; V was cut back by 2 bases and J by 8 bases. This CDR3 spans 15 amino acids. CDR1 and CDR2 (germline): SGDLS, YYNGEE. CDR3: CASSVHGQGIEKLFF. The CDR3 DNA reads TGTGCCAGCAGCGTCCATGGACAGGGGATAGAAAAACTGTTTTTT.

The chain employs TRBV27 and TRBJ2-3; TRBD1 might be the D (6 bases). Germline loops: CDR1 MNHEY, CDR2 SMNVEV (reference sequence). This CDR3 contains 17 residues. V was clipped by 6 bases and J by 0 bases, with 19 bases between them. The CDR3 nucleotides are TGTGCCAGCAGCCTCACACGGGACACCACTAGCACAGATACGCAGTATTTT. This gives the protein CASSLTRDTTSTDTQYF.

The rearrangement uses TRBV19 and TRBJ1-5; tentatively, D is TRBD1 (5 bases). Deletions cut 3 bases from V and 1 base from J, with 10 bases between. This CDR3 region has 15 residues. Germline V CDR1 and CDR2: LNHDA, SQIVND (reference sequence). As DNA, the CDR3 is TGTGCCAGTAGTATGGGCGGGGGAAGCAATCAGCCCCAGCATTTT. It translates to CASSMGGGSNQPQHF.

V usage is TRBV27 and J usage is TRBJ1-3; 10 nucleotides line up with TRBD1. The ends lost 5 bases at V and 2 bases at J; junction bases unmatched: 3. The CDR3 sequence is 15 residues long. CDR1 is MNHEY and CDR2 is SMNVEV in the germline V gene (reference sequence). The CDR3 DNA reads TGTGCCAGCAGTCGACAGGGGGCCCCTGGAAACACCATATATTTT. Residues: CASSRQGAPGNTIYF.

The chain recombines TRBV7-8 with TRBJ2-7; D not certain. CDR3 length: 14 amino acids. V lost 1 base, J lost 5 bases, and 12 bases lay in between. In germline, CDR1 is SGHVS, CDR2 FQNEAQ. CDR3 sequence reads: CASSLVLVGHEQYF. The CDR3 coding sequence is TGTGCCAGCAGCTTAGTCCTAGTTGGCCACGAGCAGTACTTC.

The V and J genes are TRBV20-1 and TRBJ1-1; TRBD1 aligns across 7 bases. The CDR3 totals 10 residues. Trimming removed 5 bases from V and 10 bases from J; junction bases left unmatched: 4. Germline values: CDR1 DFQATT, CDR2 SNEGSKA (reference sequence). In DNA, the CDR3 is TGCAGTGCTCGCCAGGGGGGAGCTTTCTTT. It yields the protein CSARQGGAFF.

The rearrangement links TRBV6-2 or TRBV6-3 to TRBJ2-1; TRBD2 matches 10 bases. CDR1 and CDR2 from the germline V gene are MNHEY and SVGEGT. This CDR3 region has 19 residues. V was clipped by 2 bases and J by 4 bases; unmatched bases: 14. Here the CDR3 DNA reads TGTGCCAGCAGTTACGAGGAGGTAGCGGGAGGACCCTTATACAATGAGCAGTTCTTC. Translating it yields CASSYEEVAGGPLYNEQFF.

This clone was seen ten or more times. The chain combines TRBV21-1 with TRBJ2-1; the table's D call TRBD2 went unverified against the DNA. TRBV21-1 is a pseudogene segment. The CDR3 covers 19 residues. The CDR3 DNA follows: TGTGCCAGCAGCAAAGGGGGACTAGCGGGAGGAAGTTCCTACAATGAGCAGTTCTTC. This gives the protein CASSKGGLAGGSSYNEQFF.

This clone was counted a few times. V gene TRBV21-1 combines with J gene TRBJ1-5. TRBV21-1 is designated a pseudogene. The CDR3 is 12 residues long. As DNA, the CDR3 is TGTGCCAGCAGCAAAGCTGTACTCCCCCAGCATTTT. Its translation: CASSKAVLPQHF.

The chain is built from TRBV25-1 and TRBJ1-5; D unclear. Trimming took off 1 base at V and 9 bases at J, with 7 bases between the two ends. Germline CDR1 reads MGHDK; CDR2 reads SYGVNS. The CDR3 is 12 residues long. The CDR3 DNA reads as TGTGCCAGCAGTGAATTTTCCGGGCCCCAGCATTTT. Amino acids: CASSEFSGPQHF.

The chain joins TRBV6-1 to TRBJ1-6, with 11 bases identical to TRBD1. CDR3 length: 15 residues. The V and J ends lost 1 base and 7 bases, in that order; junction bases with no gene match: 0. Germline CDR1 MNHNS, CDR2 SASEGT. This CDR3 is CASSEGTGGNSPLHF. The CDR3 coding sequence is TGTGCCAGCAGTGAAGGGACAGGGGGCAATTCACCCCTCCACTTT.

This chain connects TRBV6-1 to TRBJ1-5; D call uncertain. CDR3 length: 13 residues. V lost 3 bases to trimming and J lost 3 bases, with 6 bases between them. Germline V lookup: CDR1 MNHNS, CDR2 SASEGT. CDR3 DNA: TGTGCCAGCAGTGACGGTTACAATCAGCCCCAGCATTTT. Translated, it gives CASSDGYNQPQHF.

In DNA, the CDR3 is TGTGCCAGCAGCTCCGGACTAGCGATAGATACGCAGTATTTT. Protein sequence: CASSSGLAIDTQYF. The chain is built from TRBV27 and TRBJ2-3; 9 bases are a match to TRBD2. The CDR3 loop spans 14 amino acids. Germline lookup yields CDR1 MNHEY and CDR2 SMNVEV (reference sequence). V gave up 6 bases and J gave up 5 bases; unmatched junction bases: 6.

The CDR3 DNA reads TGTGCCAGCAGCGTTAAAAATGAGCAGTTCTTC. Translating it yields CASSVKNEQFF. The chain employs TRBV13 and TRBJ2-1; D is ambiguous. Germline-derived CDR1 and CDR2 are PRHDT and FYEKMQ (reference sequence). V was clipped by 5 bases and J by 7 bases, with 6 bases between them. This CDR3 has 11 residues.

The chain joins TRBV10-3 to TRBJ1-5, with D uncertain. CDR1 ENHRY and CDR2 SYGVKD come from the germline V gene. CDR3 size: 13 residues. V shed 3 bases and J shed 4 bases, with 7 bases lying between them. CDR3 amino acids: CAISDLENQPQHF. The CDR3, as DNA: TGTGCCATCAGTGACTTAGAGAATCAGCCCCAGCATTTT.

The genes are TRBV5-1 and TRBJ2-7; D is possibly TRBD1 (6 bases). The CDR3 runs 14 residues. In germline, CDR1 is SGHRS, CDR2 YFSETQ. The V gene lost 4 bases and the J gene lost 1 base, with 12 bases spanning the gap. The CDR3 DNA reads TGCGCCAGCAGCGCCTACAGGGATTCCTACGAGCAGTACTTC. Its translation is CASSAYRDSYEQYF.

This sequence joins TRBV14 and TRBJ2-3; D may be TRBD1 (6 bases). The V gene's germline CDR1 is SGHDN and CDR2 FVKESK. CDR3 length equals 20 residues. Between the trimmed V and J ends, which lost 4 bases and 7 bases, there was a span of 33 bases. The DNA of the CDR3 is TGTGCCAGCAGCCTAAGACAGGCCCTCACCAGGTTCGCACACAGGAATACGCAGTATTTT. Translation gives CASSLRQALTRFAHRNTQYF.